This TCR beta chain was recovered during a study of shared clonotypes between healthy human individuals. Only a few counts were recorded for this clone. The antigen remains unidentified. There are 11 residues in the CDR3. The V gene lost 3 bases and the J gene lost 10 bases, with 9 bases spanning the gap. CDR1 and CDR2 (germline): MGHDK, SYGVNS. Profiled with immunoSEQ multiplex PCR; TCRdb holds only in-frame clones, not every one. The table lists some 2 million clones, about 95% of them singletons. Selected positively for CCR7 and CD45RO-negative, naive CD8 cells excluded terminally differentiated effector memory CD45RA+ cells. General observations from the study: Only blood was sampled, and tissue TCR repertoires likely differ from blood ones. Against clonotypes common to all four donors, non-shared ones had lower generation probabilities. The genetic and exposure-history diversity represented was limited by few donors.

The clonotype was recovered from a man between 18 and 29 years old in good health. The chain couples TRBV25-1 to TRBJ1-2, with D unresolved. The specimen sequenced was naive CD8+ T cells sorted from blood. The CDR3 sequence: CASSDPIDYTF. DNA for the CDR3: TGTGCCAGCAGTGACCCCATCGACTACACCTTC.